This T cell receptor (beta chain) emerged from a study of CD8+CD57+ T cells in acquired aplastic anemia. In the study overall: Quantities of DNA derived from sorted CD4+ and CD8+ cells averaged 3.2 ug.

For CDR3 and TCR beta VDJ profiling, genomic DNA was the template used. In TCRdb, the reads were re-called with MiXCR into one record per CDR3 protein. Found here are hundreds of thousands of distinct CDR3 sequences, roughly a third of them singletons; the top ten hold less than 0.85%. In this sample, this clonotype turned up many times. Its antigen remains unidentified. Study observations and caveats: Fewer than 35 shared CD8+ CDR3s appeared highly expressed within patients' immunodominant clones. Patients versus controls showed no significant CD8+ Simpson's diversity difference.

An expansion of CD8+CD57+ cells by flow cytometry had been shown in patients chosen for sequencing. The study sampled blood from patients who had received no therapy. This CDR3 spans 15 amino acids. Germline CDR1 DFQATT, CDR2 SNEGSKA (reference sequence). This clonotype was obtained from a human donor with aplastic anemia. The sample comprised sorted CD4+, CD8+, or CD8+CD57+ T cells (not recorded which) from PBMCs. J is TRBJ1-5 and V is TRBV20-1; D is unresolved. The CDR3 DNA reads as TGCAGCGCTTCACAGACGTCCCTTAGCAATCAGCCCCAGCATTTT. As protein: CSASQTSLSNQPQHF.